This entry lists 12 T cell receptor beta chains sequenced from one sample in a study of blood T cell repertoires in COVID-19. Some clones are missing from TCRdb's copy, which holds only in-frame ones; the method was immunoSEQ multiplex PCR. The table records about 110,000 clones, 65% to 80% of them present only once. The sample consisted of peripheral blood. Source of these receptors: a woman between 40 and 50 years old with acute or convalescent COVID-19.

This chain joins TRBV6-5 and TRBJ1-5, with TRBD1 as a possible D gene (5 bases). Trimming removed 7 bases from V and 6 bases from J, with 19 bases in between. Germline CDR1 and CDR2: MNHEY and SVGAGI. This CDR3 is built from 15 residues. CDR3 nucleotides: TGTGCCAGCACCACCCGGGGGTGGGGGGGTCAGCCCCAGCATTTT. Residues: CASTTRGWGGQPQHF.

The V and J genes are TRBV7-9 and TRBJ2-1, with 9 nucleotides matching TRBD1. V lost 7 bases and J lost 6; bases outside the gene matches: 10. The CDR3 contains 15 residues. Looked up from germline, CDR1 is SEHNR and CDR2 is FQNEAQ (reference sequence). CDR3 nucleotides: TGTGCCAGCATCTATACAGGGGGCGCGAGCAATGAGCAGTTCTTC. Translated, it gives CASIYTGGASNEQFF.

This chain joins TRBV5-4 and TRBJ2-5; D is perhaps TRBD2 (7 bases). The CDR3 contains 16 residues. V dropped 0 bases and J dropped 2 bases, with 14 bases sitting between them. CDR1 is SGHNT, CDR2 YYREEE, per germline (reference sequence). This CDR3 is CASSLVGGGGQETQYF. The CDR3 DNA reads as TGTGCCAGCAGCTTGGTCGGGGGCGGGGGTCAAGAGACCCAGTACTTC. The full variable domain, in which reference TRBV5-4 and TRBJ2-5 provide the parts outside the CDR3, is ETGVTQSPTHLIKTRGQQVTLRCSSQSGHNTVSWYQQALGQGPQFIFQYYREEENGRGNFPPRFSGLQFPNYSSELNVNALELDDSALYLCASSLVGGGGQETQYFGPGTRLLVL.

The chain is built from TRBV6-6 and TRBJ1-5; D gene uncertain. This CDR3 has 14 residues. Trimming shortened V by 6 bases and J by 6 bases, and 15 bases separated the two germline ends. The germline V gene has CDR1 MNHNY and CDR2 SVGAGI (reference sequence). CDR3 residues: CASRLLKEGQPQHF. The DNA for the CDR3 is TGTGCCAGCAGACTCCTCAAGGAGGGTCAGCCCCAGCATTTT.

This clone was observed a single time. The chain joins TRBV7-9 to TRBJ1-5, with 8 nucleotides matching TRBD1. Germline CDR1 SEHNR, CDR2 FQNEAQ (reference sequence). Trimming removed 4 bases from V and 5 bases from J; junction bases left unmatched: 7. The CDR3 length is 15 residues. Here the CDR3 reads CASSYDQGADQPQHF. The CDR3 DNA is TGTGCCAGCAGCTACGACCAGGGGGCCGATCAGCCCCAGCATTTT. The whole variable domain, remainder taken from reference TRBV7-9 and TRBJ1-5, is DTGVSQNPRHKITKRGQNVTFRCDPISEHNRLYWYRQTLGQGPEFLTYFQNEAQLEKSRLLSDRFSAERPKGSFSTLEIQRTEQGDSAMYLCASSYDQGADQPQHFGDGTRLSIL.

The chain carries TRBV11-2 and TRBJ1-2, with D maybe TRBD1 (5 bases). This CDR3 contains 14 residues. Trimming pared 3 bases from V and 4 bases from J, leaving 12 bases between. From germline, CDR1 is SGHAT and CDR2 FQNNGV. The CDR3 here is CASSLTPDSYGYTF. CDR3 in DNA: TGTGCCAGCAGCTTGACTCCTGACAGCTATGGCTACACCTTC.

This clone was observed a handful of times. The sample contains more than one DNA sequence encoding this CDR3. CDR3 sequence: CASSRDRSSYEQYF. CDR3 bases: TGTGCCAGTAGTAGGGACAGGTCCTCCTACGAGCAGTACTTC. The genes are TRBV19 and TRBJ2-7, with TRBD1 matching over 8 bases. The CDR3 loop spans 14 amino acids. CDR1 is LNHDA and CDR2 is SQIVND in the germline V gene (reference sequence). With 4 bases clipped from V and 0 bases from J, the junction kept 2 bases outside the gene matches.

V and J are TRBV4-2 and TRBJ1-2, with D possibly TRBD1 on 6 matching bases. V lost 1 base to trimming and J lost 5 bases, with 14 bases between them. CDR3 size: 15 residues. The V gene's germline CDR1 is LGHNA and CDR2 YNFKEQ. CDR3 nucleotides: TGTGCCAGCAGCCAAGTGGTCTCAGGGGAGTATGGCTACACCTTC. Its protein is CASSQVVSGEYGYTF.

The chain has TRBV15 and TRBJ2-1; D is perhaps TRBD2 (6 bases). Trimming removed 0 bases from V and 7 bases from J, with 19 bases in between. The CDR3 has 17 amino acids. Germline CDR1 and CDR2: LNHNV and YYDKDF (reference sequence). The CDR3 region is CATSRDFGGERGNEQFF. CDR3 sequence (DNA): TGTGCCACCAGCAGAGATTTTGGCGGGGAGCGAGGAAATGAGCAGTTCTTC.

The rearrangement links TRBV3-1 (or the pseudogene TRBV3-2) to TRBJ1-6; D uncertain. The germline V gene encodes CDR1 LGHDT and CDR2 YNNKEL (reference sequence). The germline V and J ends were trimmed by 2 bases and 5 bases, with 10 bases remaining between them. The CDR3 covers 15 residues. The CDR3 DNA follows: TGTGCCAGCAGCCAACGAGGGAGCAATAATTCACCCCTCCACTTT. Residues: CASSQRGSNNSPLHF.

In this sample, this clone turned up a few times. V usage is TRBV6-5 and J usage is TRBJ1-5, with 8 bases aligning to TRBD1. V lost 10 bases to trimming and J lost 6 bases; unmatched junction nucleotides: 14. The CDR3 length is 15 residues. Germline loops: CDR1 MNHEY, CDR2 SVGAGI. The CDR3 reads CATRTGSIGFQPQHF. CDR3 nucleotides: TGTGCCACAAGGACAGGGTCAATCGGGTTTCAGCCCCAGCATTTT.

The CDR3 sequence is CASAASHTGELFF. In DNA form, the CDR3 reads TGTGCCAGCGCGGCTAGCCACACCGGGGAGCTGTTTTTT. The chain employs TRBV2 and TRBJ2-2; D perhaps matches TRBD2 (5 bases). There are 13 residues in the CDR3. In germline, CDR1 is SNHLY, CDR2 FYNNEI. V was clipped by 8 bases and J by 3 bases, with 10 bases between them.